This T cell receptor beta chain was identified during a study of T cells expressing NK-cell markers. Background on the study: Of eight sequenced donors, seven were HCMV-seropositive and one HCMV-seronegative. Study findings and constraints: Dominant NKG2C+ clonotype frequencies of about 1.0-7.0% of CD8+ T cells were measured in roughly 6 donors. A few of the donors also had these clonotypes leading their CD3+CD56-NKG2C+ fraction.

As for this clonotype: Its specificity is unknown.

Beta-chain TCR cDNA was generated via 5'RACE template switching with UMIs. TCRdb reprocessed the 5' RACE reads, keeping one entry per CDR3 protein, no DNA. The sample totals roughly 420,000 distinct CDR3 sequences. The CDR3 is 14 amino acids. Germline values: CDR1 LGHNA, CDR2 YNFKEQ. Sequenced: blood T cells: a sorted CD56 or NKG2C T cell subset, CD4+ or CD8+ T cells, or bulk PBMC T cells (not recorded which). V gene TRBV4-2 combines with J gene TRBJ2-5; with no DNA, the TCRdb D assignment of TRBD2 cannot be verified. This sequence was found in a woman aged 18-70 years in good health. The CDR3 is CASSQSEFRETQYF.